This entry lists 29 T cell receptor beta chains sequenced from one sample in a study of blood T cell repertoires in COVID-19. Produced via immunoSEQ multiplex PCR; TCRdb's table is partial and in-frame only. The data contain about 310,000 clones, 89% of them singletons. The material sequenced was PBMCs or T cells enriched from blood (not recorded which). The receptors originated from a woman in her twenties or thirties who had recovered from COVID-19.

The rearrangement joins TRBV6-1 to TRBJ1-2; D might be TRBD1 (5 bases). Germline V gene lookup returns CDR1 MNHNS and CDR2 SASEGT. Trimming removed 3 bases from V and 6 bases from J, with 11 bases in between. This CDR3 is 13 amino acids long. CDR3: CASSDNRGNGYTF. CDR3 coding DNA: TGTGCCAGCAGTGATAATCGGGGGAATGGCTACACCTTC.

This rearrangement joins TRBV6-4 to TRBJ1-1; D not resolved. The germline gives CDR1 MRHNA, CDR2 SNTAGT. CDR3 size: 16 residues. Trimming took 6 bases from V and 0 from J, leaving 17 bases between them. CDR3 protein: CASRDTRVSMNTEAFF. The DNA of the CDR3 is TGTGCCAGCAGAGACACCCGCGTCTCAATGAACACTGAAGCTTTCTTT.

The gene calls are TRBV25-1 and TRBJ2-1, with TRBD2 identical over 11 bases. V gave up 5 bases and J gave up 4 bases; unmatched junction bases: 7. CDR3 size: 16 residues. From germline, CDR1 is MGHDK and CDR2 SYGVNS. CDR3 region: CASSKQLAGVYNEQFF. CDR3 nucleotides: TGTGCCAGCAGTAAACAACTAGCGGGAGTGTACAATGAGCAGTTCTTC.

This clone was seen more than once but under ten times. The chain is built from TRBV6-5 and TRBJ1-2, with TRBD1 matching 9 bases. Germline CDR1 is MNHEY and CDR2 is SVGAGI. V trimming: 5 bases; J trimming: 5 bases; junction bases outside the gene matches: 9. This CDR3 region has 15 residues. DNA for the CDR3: TGTGCCAGCAGTCGCGGACAGGGGAAAATTTATGGCTACACCTTC. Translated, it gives CASSRGQGKIYGYTF.

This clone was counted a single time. In DNA, the CDR3 is TGTGCCAGCAGCTTATATAGAGGCTCCTACAATGAGCAGTTCTTC. Amino acids: CASSLYRGSYNEQFF. The chain is built from TRBV11-2 and TRBJ2-1, with D uncertain. This CDR3 spans 15 amino acids. The germline V and J ends were trimmed by 2 bases and 0 bases, with 8 bases remaining between them. Per the germline V gene, CDR1 is SGHAT and CDR2 is FQNNGV.

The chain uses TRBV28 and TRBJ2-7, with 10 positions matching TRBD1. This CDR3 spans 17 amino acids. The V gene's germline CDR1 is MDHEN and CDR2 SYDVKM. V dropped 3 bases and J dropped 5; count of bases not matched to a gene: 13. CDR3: CASSFPTSGQGIHEQYF. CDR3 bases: TGTGCCAGCAGTTTCCCTACCTCGGGACAGGGGATCCACGAGCAGTACTTC. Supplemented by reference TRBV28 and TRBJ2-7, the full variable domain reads DVKVTQSSRYLVKRTGEKVFLECVQDMDHENMFWYRQDPGLGLRLIYFSYDVKMKEKGDIPEGYSVSREKKERFSLILESASTNQTSMYLCASSFPTSGQGIHEQYFGPGTRLTVT.

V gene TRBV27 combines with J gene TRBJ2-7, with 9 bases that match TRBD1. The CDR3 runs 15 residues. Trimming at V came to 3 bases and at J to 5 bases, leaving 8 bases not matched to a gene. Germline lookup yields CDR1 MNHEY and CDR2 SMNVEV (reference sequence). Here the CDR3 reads CASSFSWTGVDEQYF. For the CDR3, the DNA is TGTGCCAGCAGTTTCAGCTGGACAGGGGTGGACGAGCAGTACTTC.

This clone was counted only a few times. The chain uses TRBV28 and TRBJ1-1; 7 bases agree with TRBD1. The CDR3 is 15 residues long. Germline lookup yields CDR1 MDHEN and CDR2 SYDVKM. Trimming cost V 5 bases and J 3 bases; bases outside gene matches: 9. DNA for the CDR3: TGTGCCAGCAGTCAACCCAGGGGGGTGGACACTGAAGCTTTCTTT. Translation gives CASSQPRGVDTEAFF.

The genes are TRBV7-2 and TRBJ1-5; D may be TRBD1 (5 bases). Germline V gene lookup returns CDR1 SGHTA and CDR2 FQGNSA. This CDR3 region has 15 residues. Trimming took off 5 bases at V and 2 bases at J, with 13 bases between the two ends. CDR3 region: CASSPRVLGNQPQHF. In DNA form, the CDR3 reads TGTGCCAGCAGCCCCAGGGTTCTTGGCAATCAGCCCCAGCATTTT.

Written as DNA, the CDR3 is TGTGCCATCAGTGAGTCCAGCGGTGAAAAACTGTTTTTT. Its translation: CAISESSGEKLFF. V is TRBV10-3 and J is TRBJ1-4; D ambiguous. This CDR3 region has 13 residues. Deletions cut 0 bases from V and 7 bases from J, with 6 bases between. Per the germline V gene, CDR1 is ENHRY and CDR2 is SYGVKD.

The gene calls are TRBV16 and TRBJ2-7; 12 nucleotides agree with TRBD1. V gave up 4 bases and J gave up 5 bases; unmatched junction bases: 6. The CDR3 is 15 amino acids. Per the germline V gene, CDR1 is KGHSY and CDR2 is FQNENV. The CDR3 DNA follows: TGTGCCAGCAGCCCGCTGGGGACAGGGGGCCACGAGCAGTACTTC. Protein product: CASSPLGTGGHEQYF.

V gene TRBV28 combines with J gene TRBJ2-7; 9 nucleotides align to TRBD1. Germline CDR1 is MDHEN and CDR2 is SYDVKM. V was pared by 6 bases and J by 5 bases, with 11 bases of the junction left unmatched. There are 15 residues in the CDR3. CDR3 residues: CASRKAGTGSHEQYF. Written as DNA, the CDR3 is TGTGCCAGCAGGAAAGCCGGGACAGGGAGCCACGAGCAGTACTTC.

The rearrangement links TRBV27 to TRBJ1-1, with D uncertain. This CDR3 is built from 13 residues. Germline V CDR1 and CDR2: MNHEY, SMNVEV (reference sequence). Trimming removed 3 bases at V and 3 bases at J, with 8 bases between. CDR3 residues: CASSLFRDTEAFF. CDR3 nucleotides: TGTGCCAGCAGTTTGTTCCGCGACACTGAAGCTTTCTTT.

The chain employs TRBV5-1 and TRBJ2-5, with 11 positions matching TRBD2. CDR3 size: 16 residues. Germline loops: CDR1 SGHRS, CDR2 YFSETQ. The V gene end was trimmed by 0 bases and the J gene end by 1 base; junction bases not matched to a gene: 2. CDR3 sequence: CASSLAGTSGQETQYF. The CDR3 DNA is TGCGCCAGCAGCTTGGCCGGGACTAGCGGCCAAGAGACCCAGTACTTC.

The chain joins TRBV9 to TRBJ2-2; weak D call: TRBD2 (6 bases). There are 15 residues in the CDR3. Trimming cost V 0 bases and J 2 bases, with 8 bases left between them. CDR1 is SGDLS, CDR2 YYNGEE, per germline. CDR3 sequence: CASSVGGLNTGELFF. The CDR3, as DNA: TGTGCCAGCAGCGTAGGGGGACTTAACACCGGGGAGCTGTTTTTT.

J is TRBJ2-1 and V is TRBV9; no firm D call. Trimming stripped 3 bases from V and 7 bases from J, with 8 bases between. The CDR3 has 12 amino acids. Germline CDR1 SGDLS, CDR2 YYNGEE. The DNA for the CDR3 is TGTGCCAGCAGCGCAACAAGAAATGAGCAGTTCTTC. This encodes CASSATRNEQFF. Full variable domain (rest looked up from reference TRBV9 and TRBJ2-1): DSGVTQTPKHLITATGQRVTLRCSPRSGDLSVYWYQQSLDQGLQFLIQYYNGEERAKGNILERFSAQQFPDLHSELNLSSLELGDSALYFCASSATRNEQFFGPGTRLTVL.

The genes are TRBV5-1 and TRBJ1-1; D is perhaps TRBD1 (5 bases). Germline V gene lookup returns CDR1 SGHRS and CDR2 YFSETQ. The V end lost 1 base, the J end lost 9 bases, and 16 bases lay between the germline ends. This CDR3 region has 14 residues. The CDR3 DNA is TGCGCCAGCAGCTTGATTGACCCTTTGGGGCAAGCTTTCTTT. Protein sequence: CASSLIDPLGQAFF.

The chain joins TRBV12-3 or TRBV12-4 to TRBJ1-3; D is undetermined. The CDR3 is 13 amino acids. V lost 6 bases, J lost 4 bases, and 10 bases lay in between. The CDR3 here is CASSIEVGNTIYF. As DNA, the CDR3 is TGTGCCAGCAGCATAGAGGTGGGAAACACCATATATTTT.

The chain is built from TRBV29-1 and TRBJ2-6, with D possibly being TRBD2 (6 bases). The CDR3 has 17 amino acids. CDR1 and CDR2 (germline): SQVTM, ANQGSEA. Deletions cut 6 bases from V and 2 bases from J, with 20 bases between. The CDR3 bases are TGCAGCGTCTCCGTACAGGAGGGTACCCCTGGGGCCAACGTCCTGACTTTC. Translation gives CSVSVQEGTPGANVLTF.

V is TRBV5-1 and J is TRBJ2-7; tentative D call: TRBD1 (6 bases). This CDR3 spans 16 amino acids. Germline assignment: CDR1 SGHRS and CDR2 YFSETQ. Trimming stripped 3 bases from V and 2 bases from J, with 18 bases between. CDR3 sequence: CASSSPRDTVTYEQYF. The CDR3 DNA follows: TGCGCCAGCAGCTCACCCCGGGACACAGTAACCTACGAGCAGTACTTC.

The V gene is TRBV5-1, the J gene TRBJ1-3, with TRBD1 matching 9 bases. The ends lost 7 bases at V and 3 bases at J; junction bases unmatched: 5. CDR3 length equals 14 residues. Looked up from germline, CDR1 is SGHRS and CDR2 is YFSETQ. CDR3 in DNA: TGCGCCAGCCGCGACAGGGGGGGTGGAAACACCATATATTTT. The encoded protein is CASRDRGGGNTIYF.

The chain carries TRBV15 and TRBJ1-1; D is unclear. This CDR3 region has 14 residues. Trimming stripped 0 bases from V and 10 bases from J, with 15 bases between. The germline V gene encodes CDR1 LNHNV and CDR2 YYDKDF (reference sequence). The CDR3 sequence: CATSRDPRNGGAFF. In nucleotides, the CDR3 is TGTGCCACCAGCAGAGATCCGCGGAATGGTGGAGCTTTCTTT.

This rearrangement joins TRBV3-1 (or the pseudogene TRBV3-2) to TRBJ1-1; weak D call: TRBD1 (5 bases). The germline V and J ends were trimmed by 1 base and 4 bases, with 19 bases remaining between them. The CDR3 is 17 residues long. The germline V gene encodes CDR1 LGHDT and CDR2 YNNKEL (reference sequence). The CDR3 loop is CASSQGRGLANRTEAFF. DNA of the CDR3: TGTGCCAGCAGCCAAGGGAGGGGCCTTGCAAACCGCACTGAAGCTTTCTTT.

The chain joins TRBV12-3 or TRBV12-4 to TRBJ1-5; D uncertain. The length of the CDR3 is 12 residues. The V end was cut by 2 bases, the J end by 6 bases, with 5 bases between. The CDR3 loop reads CASSLISQPQHF. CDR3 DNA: TGTGCCAGCAGTTTAATTAGTCAGCCCCAGCATTTT.

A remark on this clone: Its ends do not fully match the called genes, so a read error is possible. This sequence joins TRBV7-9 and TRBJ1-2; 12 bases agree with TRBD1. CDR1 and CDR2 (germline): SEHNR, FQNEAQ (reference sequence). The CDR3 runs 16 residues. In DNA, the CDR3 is TGTGCCAGCAGGTTAGGGACAGGGGGCGCGATCGTTGGCTACACCTTC. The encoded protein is CASRLGTGGAIVGYTF.

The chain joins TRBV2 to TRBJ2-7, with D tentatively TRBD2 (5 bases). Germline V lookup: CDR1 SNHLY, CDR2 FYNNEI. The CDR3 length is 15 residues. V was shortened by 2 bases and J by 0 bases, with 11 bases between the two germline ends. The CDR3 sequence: CASSELGEGSYEQYF. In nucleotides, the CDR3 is TGTGCCAGCAGTGAATTGGGAGAGGGCTCCTACGAGCAGTACTTC.

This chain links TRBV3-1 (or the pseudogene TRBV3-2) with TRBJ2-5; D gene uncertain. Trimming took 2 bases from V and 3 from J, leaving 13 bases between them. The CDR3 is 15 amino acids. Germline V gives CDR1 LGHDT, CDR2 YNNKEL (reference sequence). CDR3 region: CASSQMLHREETQYF. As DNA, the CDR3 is TGTGCCAGCAGCCAAATGCTACACCGGGAAGAGACCCAGTACTTC.

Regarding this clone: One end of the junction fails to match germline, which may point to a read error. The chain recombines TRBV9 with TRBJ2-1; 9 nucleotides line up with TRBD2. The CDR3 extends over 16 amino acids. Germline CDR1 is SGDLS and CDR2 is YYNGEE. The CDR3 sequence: CASSVQTSGSFNEQFF. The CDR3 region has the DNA TGTGCCAGCAGCGTGCAAACTAGCGGGTCCTTCAATGAGCAGTTCTTC.

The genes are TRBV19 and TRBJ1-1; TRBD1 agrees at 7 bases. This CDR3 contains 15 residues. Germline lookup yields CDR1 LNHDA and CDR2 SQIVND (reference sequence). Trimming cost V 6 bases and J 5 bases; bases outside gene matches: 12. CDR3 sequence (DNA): TGTGCCAGTAGCTTAATGACAGGGATTGCTACTGAAGCTTTCTTT. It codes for CASSLMTGIATEAFF.